These 13 T cell receptor beta chains share one sample of origin, sequenced in a study of T cell responses to AZD1222 COVID-19 vaccine (dated by TCRdb to about 2021). The method behind the library was the immunoSEQ multiplex PCR assay. In TCRdb, the immuneACCESS table is reduced to in-frame sequences with V and J assigned. These tables do not hold every clone; where another copy was compared, an unresolved V gene accounts for under half, and the others remain unexplained. The sample table records about 120,000 clones; around 90% of these occur just once. Clones ranked in the top ten supply approximately 2.6% of the sample. The time point label, as the study defines it: about 28 days (+/-7) after the second vaccine dose. The sequences come from peripheral blood, collected 28 days after the second AZD1222 dose. The receptors shown here come from an adult who received the AZD1222 COVID-19 vaccine.

V is TRBV11-2 and J is TRBJ2-7, with 7 nucleotides matching TRBD1. The CDR3 length is 14 residues. CDR1 is SGHAT, CDR2 FQNNGV, per germline. The trim removed 1 base at V and 6 bases at J, leaving 6 bases unmatched. The CDR3 spells CASSLVRQGGEQYF. CDR3 nucleotides: TGTGCCAGCAGCTTAGTCCGACAGGGTGGCGAGCAGTACTTC.

This clone occurred once. J is TRBJ1-1 and V is TRBV29-1; 8 nucleotides align to TRBD1. This CDR3 region has 14 residues. CDR1 and CDR2 from the germline V gene are SQVTM and ANQGSEA. V dropped 4 bases and J dropped 4; count of bases not matched to a gene: 8. CDR3 sequence reads: CSVVLGQGGTEAFF. The DNA of the CDR3 is TGCAGCGTTGTTTTAGGACAGGGTGGCACTGAAGCTTTCTTT. The whole variable domain, filled in from reference TRBV29-1 and TRBJ1-1, reads SAVISQKPSRDICQRGTSLTIQCQVDSQVTMMFWYRQQPGQSLTLIATANQGSEATYESGFVIDKFPISRPNLTFSTLTVSNMSPEDSSIYLCSVVLGQGGTEAFFGQGTRLTVV.

There are a few counts of this clone. An end of the junction differs from the germline gene, which may be a read error. The CDR3 sequence is CATVTGRGGYTF. The CDR3 DNA reads TGCGCAACCGTCACAGGGCGAGGGGGCTACACCTTC. The J gene is TRBJ1-2, the V gene TRBV6-5; possible D gene TRBD1, 6 bases. Germline-derived CDR1 and CDR2 are MNHEY and SVGAGI. The length of the CDR3 is 12 residues.

V and J are TRBV7-6 and TRBJ1-3, with a weak D call TRBD1 (6 bases). V gave up 5 bases and J gave up 4 bases, with 18 bases separating them. The CDR3 runs 16 residues. Per the germline V gene, CDR1 is SGHVS and CDR2 is FNYEAQ. For the CDR3, the DNA is TGTGCCAGCAGCAGAACGGGGGGCAATGAGGGAAACACCATATATTTT. The encoded protein is CASSRTGGNEGNTIYF.

The chain links TRBV7-2 to TRBJ1-4; D gene uncertain. Germline CDR1 and CDR2: SGHTA and FQGNSA. V lost 0 bases and J 10 bases, leaving 12 bases between the germline ends. CDR3 length: 14 residues. The CDR3 bases are TGTGCCAGCAGCTTAGCGACTAAGCGGGGAAAACTGTTTTTT. Its protein product is CASSLATKRGKLFF.

J is TRBJ1-3 and V is TRBV27; tentatively, D is TRBD1 (5 bases). Trimming shortened V by 5 bases and J by 0 bases, and 14 bases separated the two germline ends. The CDR3 is 16 amino acids. CDR1 is MNHEY and CDR2 is SMNVEV in the germline V gene (reference sequence). CDR3 nucleotides: TGTGCCAGCAGTGGCTGGGACTCGGGCTCTGGAAACACCATATATTTT. As protein: CASSGWDSGSGNTIYF.

CDR3 DNA sequence: TGTGCCAGCAGTTGGACTAAGGACACCGGGGAGCTGTTTTTT. As protein: CASSWTKDTGELFF. This chain connects TRBV6-2 or TRBV6-3 to TRBJ2-2; a weak D match, TRBD2 (6 bases). CDR1 is MNHEY, CDR2 SVGEGT, per germline. The V and J ends lost 4 bases and 3 bases respectively, with 9 bases between them. The CDR3 totals 14 residues.

DNA for the CDR3: TGTGCCAGCAGCCAAGACACGGGGGAGATTACCGGGGAGCTGTTTTTT. This codes for CASSQDTGEITGELFF. This chain links TRBV4-2 with TRBJ2-2, with D perhaps TRBD2 (6 bases). V dropped 0 bases and J dropped 5 bases, with 13 bases sitting between them. Germline-derived CDR1 and CDR2 are LGHNA and YNFKEQ. The length of the CDR3 is 16 residues.

The V call is TRBV5-5, the J call TRBJ1-6, with TRBD1 matching over 7 bases. V was clipped by 1 base and J by 10 bases; unmatched bases: 8. Germline V gene sequence: CDR1 SGHKS, CDR2 YYEKEE (reference sequence). This CDR3 contains 15 residues. In DNA, the CDR3 is TGTGCCAGCAGCTTGTATGGTCAGGGGGACTCACCCCTCCACTTT. This encodes CASSLYGQGDSPLHF.

CDR3 DNA sequence: TGTGCCAGCAGTCAGGACAGAAACACTGAAGCTTTCTTT. As protein: CASSQDRNTEAFF. This chain joins TRBV11-3 and TRBJ1-1; D may be TRBD1 (6 bases). V shed 6 bases and J shed 2 bases, with 10 bases lying between them. The CDR3 extends over 13 amino acids. The germline V gene encodes CDR1 SGHNT and CDR2 YENEEA.

For the CDR3, the DNA is TGTGCCATCAGTGAGTCGGCAGACAATTCACCCCTCCACTTT. It translates to CAISESADNSPLHF. This chain links TRBV10-3 with TRBJ1-6; D gene ambiguous. Germline CDR1 reads ENHRY; CDR2 reads SYGVKD. V was cut by 0 bases and J by 7 bases, with 7 bases left in between. CDR3 length equals 14 residues.

The V and J genes are TRBV11-3 and TRBJ2-5; no firm D call. The CDR3 covers 13 residues. V was clipped by 5 bases and J by 3 bases, with 10 bases between them. Germline V lookup: CDR1 SGHNT, CDR2 YENEEA. The CDR3 sequence: CASSPRREETQYF. The CDR3 nucleotides read TGTGCCAGCAGCCCGCGAAGAGAAGAGACCCAGTACTTC.

V gene TRBV5-1 combines with J gene TRBJ2-1; D ambiguous. The CDR3 runs to 15 residues. CDR1 SGHRS and CDR2 YFSETQ come from the germline V gene. Trimming stripped 0 bases from V and 4 bases from J, with 11 bases between. The CDR3 here is CASSLEVGKYNEQFF. DNA of the CDR3: TGCGCCAGCAGCTTGGAGGTTGGGAAATACAATGAGCAGTTCTTC.